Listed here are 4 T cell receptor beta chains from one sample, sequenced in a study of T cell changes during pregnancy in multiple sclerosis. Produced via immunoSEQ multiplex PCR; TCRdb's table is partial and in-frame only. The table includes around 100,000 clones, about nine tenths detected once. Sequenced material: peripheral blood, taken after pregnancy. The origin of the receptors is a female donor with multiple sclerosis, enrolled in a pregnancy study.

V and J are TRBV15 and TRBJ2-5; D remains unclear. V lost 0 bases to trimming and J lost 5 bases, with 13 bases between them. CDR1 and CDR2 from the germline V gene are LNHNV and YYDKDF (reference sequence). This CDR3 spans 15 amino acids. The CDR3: CATSRDLLRYETQYF. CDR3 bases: TGTGCCACCAGCAGAGATCTCCTCCGGTACGAGACCCAGTACTTC. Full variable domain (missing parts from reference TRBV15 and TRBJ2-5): DAMVIQNPRYQVTQFGKPVTLSCSQTLNHNVMYWYQQKSSQAPKLLFHYYDKDFNNEADTPDNFQSRRPNTSFCFLDIRSPGLGDTAMYLCATSRDLLRYETQYFGPGTRLLVL.

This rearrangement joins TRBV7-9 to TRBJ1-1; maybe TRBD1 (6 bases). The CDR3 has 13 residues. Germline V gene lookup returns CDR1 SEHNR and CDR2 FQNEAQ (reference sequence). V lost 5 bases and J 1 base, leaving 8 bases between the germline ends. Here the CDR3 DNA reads TGTGCCAGCAGCCCGACAGGGAACACTGAAGCTTTCTTT. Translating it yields CASSPTGNTEAFF.

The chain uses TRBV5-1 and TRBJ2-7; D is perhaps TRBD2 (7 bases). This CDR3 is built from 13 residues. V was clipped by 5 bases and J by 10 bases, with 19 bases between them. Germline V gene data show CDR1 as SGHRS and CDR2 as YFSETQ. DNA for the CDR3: TGCGCCAGCAGACCGACCGGGGGGCAGAGCCAGTACTTC. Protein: CASRPTGGQSQYF.

CDR3 nucleotide sequence: TGTGCCAGCAGCGGAGTTAACAGGGTATACTATGGCTACACCTTC. This translates into CASSGVNRVYYGYTF. V usage is TRBV5-6 and J usage is TRBJ1-2; D might be TRBD1 (6 bases). Trimming removed 4 bases at V and 3 bases at J, with 16 bases between. CDR1 and CDR2 (germline): SGHDT, YYEEEE. This CDR3 contains 15 residues.